This T cell receptor (beta chain) was profiled in a study of beta chain features in type 1 diabetes. About 110 mL of blood, on average, came from one heparinised draw per donor. CD45RO/CCR7/CD25/CD127/CD95/CD27 sorting isolated CD4+ naive, central memory, regulatory and stem cell-like memory cells. The study's findings and limits: Moderately but significantly shorter TCRB CDR3s were found in Type 1 diabetes patients in all four CD4+ subsets. Compared with healthy donors, patients appeared to share more similar naive, central memory and regulatory TCRB repertoires.

This clone has only a few counts. Its target is unknown. Expressed TCRB transcripts were sequenced because the entire RNA isolate underwent reverse transcription. The table came from immunoSEQ multiplex PCR; TCRdb's copy has only in-frame clones and leaves some out. The data show about 660,000 clones, roughly 13% seen once. The sequencing sample was made of naive CD4+ T cells from blood. The sequence was obtained from a man younger than 35 with type 1 diabetes.

CDR3 sequence (DNA): TGTGCCAGCAGCCTACCCCCGCAGGAGCAGTACTTC. Its translation is CASSLPPQEQYF. This sequence joins TRBV7-9 and TRBJ2-7; D unresolved. V was clipped by 5 bases and J by 7 bases, with 12 bases between them. The germline CDR1 and CDR2 sequences are SEHNR and FQNEAQ (reference sequence). This CDR3 spans 12 amino acids.